This entry lists 16 T cell receptor beta chains sequenced from one sample in a study of vaccination and CD4 T cells after COVID-19. The antigens for these receptors are not known. The treatment denotes: roughly ten-day PBMC culture with coronavirus spike peptide pools or control peptides (ViraFEST assay). Cultured CD4+ T-cell DNA underwent Oncomine TCR Beta short-read sequencing. One entry per CDR3 protein, called by TCRdb with MiXCR from the PCR reads. The sample has thousands of distinct CDR3 sequences, 25% to 30% seen once; the top ten hold 25% to 30%. This specimen consisted of CD4+ T cells from blood, cultured in vitro, obtained after SARS-CoV-2 vaccination. These receptors were taken from a human donor who had recovered from COVID-19.

This clonotype was found a few times. The chain couples TRBV19 to TRBJ2-7; either TRBD1 or TRBD2 may fit D (5 bases each). The length of the CDR3 is 14 residues. V was clipped by 5 bases and J by 2 bases, with 13 bases between them. Germline V gene data show CDR1 as LNHDA and CDR2 as SQIVND (reference sequence). CDR3 amino acids: CASSLRDGAYEQYF. The CDR3, as DNA: TGTGCCAGTAGTCTCCGGGACGGAGCCTACGAGCAGTACTTC.

V usage is TRBV6-5 and J usage is TRBJ1-5; 7 positions agree with TRBD1. Germline assignment: CDR1 MNHEY and CDR2 SVGAGI. This CDR3 is 15 amino acids long. With V trimmed by 4 bases and J by 1 base, 4 bases remained unmatched. CDR3 loop: CASSFRGESNQPQHF. In DNA form, the CDR3 reads TGTGCCAGCAGTTTCAGGGGGGAGAGCAATCAGCCCCAGCATTTT.

This clonotype was counted a single time. The genes are TRBV7-3 and TRBJ1-2, with 8 bases identical to TRBD1. The CDR3 loop spans 13 amino acids. Germline V gene data show CDR1 as SGHTA and CDR2 as FQGTGA. The junction had 6 bases not matched to a gene; V was cut back by 5 bases and J by 7 bases. The CDR3, as DNA: TGTGCCAGCAGCGCAGGACAGGGTCTTGGCTACACCTTC. Amino acid sequence: CASSAGQGLGYTF.

This clonotype ranks as medium-sized. The J gene is TRBJ2-5, the V gene TRBV6-1, with D uncertain. Germline V gene lookup returns CDR1 MNHNS and CDR2 SASEGT. The CDR3 totals 13 residues. V lost 8 bases to trimming and J lost 5 bases, with 15 bases between them. CDR3 sequence reads: CASPLPRRETQYF. In DNA form, the CDR3 reads TGTGCCAGCCCCTTGCCCCGAAGGGAGACCCAGTACTTC.

The J gene is TRBJ1-2, the V gene TRBV7-9; D gene unclear. Germline CDR1 SEHNR, CDR2 FQNEAQ (reference sequence). Trimming stripped 1 base from V and 8 bases from J, with 8 bases between. This CDR3 is built from 12 residues. CDR3 DNA sequence: TGTGCCAGCAGCTTAGACCGCACAGGCTACACCTTC. This translates into CASSLDRTGYTF.

V gene TRBV28 combines with J gene TRBJ1-2, with D maybe TRBD1 (5 bases). V shed 5 bases and J shed 4 bases, with 8 bases lying between them. The germline V gene encodes CDR1 MDHEN and CDR2 SYDVKM. The CDR3 runs 12 residues. CDR3 bases: TGTGCCAGCAGTATCGGGACCTATGGCTACACCTTC. This codes for CASSIGTYGYTF.

The chain links TRBV7-9 to TRBJ2-7, with D perhaps matching TRBD1 (6 bases). Germline CDR1 reads SEHNR; CDR2 reads FQNEAQ (reference sequence). The V end lost 6 bases, the J end lost 4 bases, and 16 bases lay between the germline ends. The CDR3 covers 14 residues. The chain's CDR3 is CASSEQGLGYEQYF. DNA for the CDR3: TGTGCCAGCAGTGAACAGGGCTTAGGGTACGAGCAGTACTTC.

In its sample, this clonotype is hyperexpanded. The chain links TRBV20-1 to TRBJ1-2; no clear D gene. Germline CDR1 and CDR2: DFQATT and SNEGSKA (reference sequence). With 5 bases removed from V and 4 bases from J, the gap between germline ends came to 14 bases. The length of the CDR3 is 13 residues. This CDR3 is CSAGPGSGYGYTF. CDR3 DNA: TGCAGTGCTGGGCCGGGTTCCGGCTATGGCTACACCTTC.

By sample fraction, this clonotype is medium-sized. This chain links TRBV6-5 with TRBJ2-7; 8 bases match TRBD1. V was pared by 2 bases and J by 6 bases, with 6 bases of the junction left unmatched. This CDR3 is 14 amino acids long. The germline V gene encodes CDR1 MNHEY and CDR2 SVGAGI. The CDR3 DNA reads TGTGCCAGCAGTTACGGGCGCAGGGGGCGCGAGCAGTACTTC. Translating it yields CASSYGRRGREQYF.

This clonotype was counted a few times. J is TRBJ2-7 and V is TRBV6-2 or TRBV6-3, with a possible D match to TRBD2 (5 bases). V lost 0 bases and J lost 9, with 12 bases in between. The CDR3 extends over 13 amino acids. Germline assignment: CDR1 MNHEY and CDR2 SVGEGT. Written as DNA, the CDR3 is TGTGCCAGCAGTTACTCGTCTCGGACTGGGCAGTACTTC. Its translation is CASSYSSRTGQYF.

This clonotype is judged medium-sized. J is TRBJ1-2 and V is TRBV20-1; 8 bases map to TRBD1. J lost 2 bases, V lost 6 bases, and 5 bases had no gene match. This CDR3 spans 13 amino acids. Germline CDR1 DFQATT, CDR2 SNEGSKA (reference sequence). CDR3 sequence: CSAPTGENYGYTF. The CDR3 DNA sequence: TGCAGTGCCCCGACAGGGGAGAACTATGGCTACACCTTC.

This clonotype was recorded a few times. CDR3: CASSHLLGQGSYEQYF. CDR3 sequence (DNA): TGCGCCAGCAGCCATCTCCTGGGACAGGGATCCTACGAGCAGTACTTC. The chain couples TRBV4-3 to TRBJ2-7; 9 bases are shared with TRBD1. Germline V lookup: CDR1 LGHNA, CDR2 YSLEER. The J segment lost 1 base and the V segment lost 3 bases, leaving 7 bases of the junction unmatched. The CDR3 length is 16 residues.

This clonotype was observed a handful of times. The chain employs TRBV27 and TRBJ1-2, with a weak D call TRBD1 (5 bases). The CDR3 sequence is 14 residues long. V lost 5 bases to trimming and J lost 2 bases, with 12 bases between them. Germline V gene data show CDR1 as MNHEY and CDR2 as SMNVEV (reference sequence). The CDR3 protein is CASSLYDSNYGYTF. Here the CDR3 DNA reads TGTGCCAGCAGTCTCTACGACAGCAACTATGGCTACACCTTC.

This chain connects TRBV7-9 to TRBJ2-3; 7 bases agree with TRBD1. CDR1 and CDR2 (germline): SEHNR, FQNEAQ (reference sequence). V gave up 5 bases and J gave up 2 bases; unmatched junction bases: 7. This CDR3 is built from 15 residues. CDR3 in DNA: TGTGCCAGCAGCCATGGACAGGAGGTCACAGATACGCAGTATTTT. This gives the protein CASSHGQEVTDTQYF.

The rearrangement joins TRBV20-1 to TRBJ2-1, with a possible D match to TRBD2 (5 bases). Germline lookup yields CDR1 DFQATT and CDR2 SNEGSKA (reference sequence). With 1 base removed from V and 2 bases from J, the gap between germline ends came to 9 bases. This CDR3 is built from 14 residues. The CDR3 reads CSARAGIPYNEQFF. CDR3 DNA sequence: TGCAGTGCTAGAGCGGGGATCCCCTACAATGAGCAGTTCTTC.

This clonotype was seen more than once but under ten times. CDR3 region: CASSLHPPSTDTQYF. CDR3 bases: TGTGCCAGCAGCTTACATCCCCCAAGCACAGATACGCAGTATTTT. J is TRBJ2-3 and V is TRBV7-2; no clear D. Trimming shortened V by 2 bases and J by 0 bases, and 9 bases separated the two germline ends. The CDR3 totals 15 residues. From germline, CDR1 is SGHTA and CDR2 FQGNSA.